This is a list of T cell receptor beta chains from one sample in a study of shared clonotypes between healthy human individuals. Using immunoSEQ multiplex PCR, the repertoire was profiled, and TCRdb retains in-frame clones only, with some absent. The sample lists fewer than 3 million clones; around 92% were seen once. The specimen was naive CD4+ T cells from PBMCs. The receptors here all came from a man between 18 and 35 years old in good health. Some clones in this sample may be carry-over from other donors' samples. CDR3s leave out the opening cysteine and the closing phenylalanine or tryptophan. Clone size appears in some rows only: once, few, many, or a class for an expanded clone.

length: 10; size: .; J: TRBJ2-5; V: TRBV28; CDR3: ASGTGRETQY
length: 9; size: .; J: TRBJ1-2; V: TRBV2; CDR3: ASGDRVGYT
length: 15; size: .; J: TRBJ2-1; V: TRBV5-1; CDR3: ASSLASQRERYNEQF
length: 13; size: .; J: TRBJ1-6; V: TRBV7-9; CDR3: ASSRAGQGNSPLH
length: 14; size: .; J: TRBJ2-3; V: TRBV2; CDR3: ASRPGLHTSTDTQY
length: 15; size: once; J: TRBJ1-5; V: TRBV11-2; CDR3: ASSLDLGRGRDQPQH
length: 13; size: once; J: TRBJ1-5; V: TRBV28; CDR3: ASSRGGYSNQPQH
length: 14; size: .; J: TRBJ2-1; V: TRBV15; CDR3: ATSRAGSGGLNEQF
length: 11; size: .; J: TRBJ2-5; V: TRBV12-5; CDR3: ASGLSGGETQY
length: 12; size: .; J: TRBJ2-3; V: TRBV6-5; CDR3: GSRAGGHGDTQY
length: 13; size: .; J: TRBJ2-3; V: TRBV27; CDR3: ASSLDPGWTDTQY
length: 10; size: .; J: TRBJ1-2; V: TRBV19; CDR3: ASSPRPFGYT
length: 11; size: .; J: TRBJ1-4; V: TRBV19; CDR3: AGGWAGREKLF
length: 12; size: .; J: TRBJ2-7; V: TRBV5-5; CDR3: ASSFPHGKYEQY
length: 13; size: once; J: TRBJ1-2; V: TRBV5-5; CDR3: ASSWGNTQGSGYT
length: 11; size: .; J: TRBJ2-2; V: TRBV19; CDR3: ASSYQGTGELF
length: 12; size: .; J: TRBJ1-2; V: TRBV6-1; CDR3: ASSQQGARYGYT
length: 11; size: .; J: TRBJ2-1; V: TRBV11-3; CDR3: ASSRGSYNEQF
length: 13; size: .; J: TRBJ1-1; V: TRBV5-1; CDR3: ASSQRWGVNTEAF
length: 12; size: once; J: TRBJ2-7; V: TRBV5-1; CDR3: ASSLRTRDYEQY
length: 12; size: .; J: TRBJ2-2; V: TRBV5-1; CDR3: ASNPQGYTGELF
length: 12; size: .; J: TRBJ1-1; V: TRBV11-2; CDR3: ASSLSAGSTEAF
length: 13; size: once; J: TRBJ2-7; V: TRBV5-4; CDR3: ASSLPGQGNYEQY
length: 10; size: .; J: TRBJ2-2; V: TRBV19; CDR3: ASSAGAGELF
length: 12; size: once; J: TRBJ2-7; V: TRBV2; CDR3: ASIWTSGSYEQY
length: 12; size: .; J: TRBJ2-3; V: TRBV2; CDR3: ASSGAGGADTQY
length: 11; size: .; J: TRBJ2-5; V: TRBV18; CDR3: ASSPAYQETQY
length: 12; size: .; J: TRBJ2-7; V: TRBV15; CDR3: ATSRESTDYEQY